What follows describes a single TCR beta chain. The target antigen is unknown. The data belong to a study of cytomegalovirus exposure and HLA in healthy donors. Notes on the study in general: Within an earlier analysis, most TCR beta V segments proved productive either about 87% or about 30% of the time. Over 150 TCR beta chains were listed as cytomegalovirus-associated.

The PCR employed 60 Vbeta primers together with 13 Jbeta primers. In the source study's methods: In a later analysis, the count reached 75 million to 90 million unique TCR beta chains, with about 11 million shared. TCRdb's copy holds only in-frame clones and misses some; the assay was immunoSEQ multiplex PCR. D and trimming were read from the DNA, whereas the V and J calls and clone size are those reported in that table. The sample shows 90,000 to 120,000 clones, around three quarters of them seen only once. This CDR3 is built from 15 residues. Trimming removed 5 bases from V and 5 bases from J; junction bases left unmatched: 7. Germline CDR1 reads SGHTA; CDR2 reads FQGTGA.

The rearrangement links TRBV7-3 to TRBJ2-5; 11 nucleotides line up with TRBD2. Input material: PBMCs. The source is a man in his thirties or forties in good health and CMV-seronegative. CDR3 nucleotide sequence: TGTGCCAGCAGCATAGCGGGAGGGGGGTATGAGACCCAGTACTTC. This translates into CASSIAGGGYETQYF.